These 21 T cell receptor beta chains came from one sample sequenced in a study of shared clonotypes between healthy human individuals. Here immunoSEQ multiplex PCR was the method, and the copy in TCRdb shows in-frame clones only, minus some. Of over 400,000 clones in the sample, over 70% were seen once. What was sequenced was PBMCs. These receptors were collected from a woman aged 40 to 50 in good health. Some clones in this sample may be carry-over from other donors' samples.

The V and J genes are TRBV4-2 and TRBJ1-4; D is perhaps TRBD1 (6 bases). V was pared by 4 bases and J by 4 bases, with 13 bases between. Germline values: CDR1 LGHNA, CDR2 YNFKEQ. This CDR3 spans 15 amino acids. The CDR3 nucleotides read TGTGCCAGCAGCCTAAACAGGGAGGTTAATGAAAAACTGTTTTTT. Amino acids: CASSLNREVNEKLFF.

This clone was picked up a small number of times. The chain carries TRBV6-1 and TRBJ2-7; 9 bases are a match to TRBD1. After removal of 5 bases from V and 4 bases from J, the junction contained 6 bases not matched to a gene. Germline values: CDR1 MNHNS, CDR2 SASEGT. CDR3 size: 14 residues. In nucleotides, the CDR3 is TGTGCCAGCAGTACAGGGGGCGCCGGGTACGAGCAGTACTTC. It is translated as CASSTGGAGYEQYF.

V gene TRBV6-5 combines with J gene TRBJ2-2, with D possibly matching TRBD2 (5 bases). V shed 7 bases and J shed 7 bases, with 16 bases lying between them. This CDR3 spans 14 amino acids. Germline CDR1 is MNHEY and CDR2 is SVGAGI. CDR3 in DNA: TGTGCCAGCATTGGTCCGGGGAGCCACGGGGAGCTGTTTTTT. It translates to CASIGPGSHGELFF.

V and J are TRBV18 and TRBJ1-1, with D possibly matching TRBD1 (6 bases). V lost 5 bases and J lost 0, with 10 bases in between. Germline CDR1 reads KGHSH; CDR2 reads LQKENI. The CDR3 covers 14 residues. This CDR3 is CASSRDTLNTEAFF. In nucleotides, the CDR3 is TGTGCCAGCTCAAGGGACACTTTGAACACTGAAGCTTTCTTT.

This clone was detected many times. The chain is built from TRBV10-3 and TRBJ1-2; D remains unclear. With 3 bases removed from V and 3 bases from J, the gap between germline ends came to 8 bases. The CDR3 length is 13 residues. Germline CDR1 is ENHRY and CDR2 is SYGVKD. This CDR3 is CAISDMWDYGYTF. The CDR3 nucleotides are TGTGCCATCAGTGATATGTGGGACTATGGCTACACCTTC.

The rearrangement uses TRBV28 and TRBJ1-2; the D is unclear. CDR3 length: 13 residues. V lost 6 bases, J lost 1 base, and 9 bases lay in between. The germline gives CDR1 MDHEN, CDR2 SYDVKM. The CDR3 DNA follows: TGTGCCAGCAGGTCAGACTATAACTATGGCTACACCTTC. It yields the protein CASRSDYNYGYTF.

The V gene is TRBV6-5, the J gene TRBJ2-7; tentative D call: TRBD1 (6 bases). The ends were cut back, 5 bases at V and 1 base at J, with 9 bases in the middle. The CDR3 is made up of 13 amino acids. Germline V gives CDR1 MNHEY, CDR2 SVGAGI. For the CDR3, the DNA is TGTGCCAGCAGTAGAGACAGGTCCTACGAGCAGTACTTC. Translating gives CASSRDRSYEQYF.

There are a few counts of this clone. Written as DNA, the CDR3 is TGTGCCTGGAGTGGTTGGAGGGCTCTTGGCGAGCAGTACTTC. This codes for CAWSGWRALGEQYF. This rearrangement joins TRBV30 to TRBJ2-7; the D gene is possibly TRBD2 (6 bases). The CDR3 runs to 14 residues. V dropped 1 base and J dropped 6 bases, with 16 bases sitting between them. Germline V gives CDR1 GTSNPN, CDR2 SVGIG (reference sequence).

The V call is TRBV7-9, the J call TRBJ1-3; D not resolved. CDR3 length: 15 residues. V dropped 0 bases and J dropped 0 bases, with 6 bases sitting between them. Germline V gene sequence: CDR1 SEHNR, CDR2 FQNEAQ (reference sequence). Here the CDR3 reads CASSLARSSGNTIYF. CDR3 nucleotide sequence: TGTGCCAGCAGCTTAGCGCGTAGCTCTGGAAACACCATATATTTT.

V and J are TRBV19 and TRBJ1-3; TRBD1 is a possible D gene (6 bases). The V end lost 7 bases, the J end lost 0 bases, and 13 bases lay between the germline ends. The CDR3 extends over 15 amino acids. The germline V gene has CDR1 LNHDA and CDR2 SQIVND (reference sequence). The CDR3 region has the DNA TGTGCCAGTACCCCGGACAGCGTCTCTGGAAACACCATATATTTT. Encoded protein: CASTPDSVSGNTIYF.

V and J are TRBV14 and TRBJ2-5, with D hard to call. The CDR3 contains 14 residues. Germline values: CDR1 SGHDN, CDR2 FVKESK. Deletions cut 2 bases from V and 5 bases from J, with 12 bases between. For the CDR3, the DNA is TGTGCCAGCAGCCAATACCCGCTCCTGGAGACCCAGTACTTC. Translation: CASSQYPLLETQYF.

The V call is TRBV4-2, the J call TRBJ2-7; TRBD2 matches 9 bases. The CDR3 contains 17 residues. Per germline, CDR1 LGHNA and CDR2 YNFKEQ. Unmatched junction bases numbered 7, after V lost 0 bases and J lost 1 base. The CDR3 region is CASSQELAGVASYEQYF. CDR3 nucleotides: TGTGCCAGCAGCCAAGAATTAGCGGGAGTCGCATCCTACGAGCAGTACTTC.

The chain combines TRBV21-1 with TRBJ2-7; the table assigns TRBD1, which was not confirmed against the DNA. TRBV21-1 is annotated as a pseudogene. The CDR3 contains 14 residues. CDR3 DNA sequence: TGTGCCAGCAGCAGGACCGGACAAAGCTACGAGCAGTACTTC. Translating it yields CASSRTGQSYEQYF.

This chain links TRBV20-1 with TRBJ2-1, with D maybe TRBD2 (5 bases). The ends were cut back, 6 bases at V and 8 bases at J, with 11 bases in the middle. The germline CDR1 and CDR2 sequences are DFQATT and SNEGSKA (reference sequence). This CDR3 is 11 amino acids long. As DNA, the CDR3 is TGCAGTGCCGGACTCTTGGATGAGCAGTTCTTC. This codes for CSAGLLDEQFF.

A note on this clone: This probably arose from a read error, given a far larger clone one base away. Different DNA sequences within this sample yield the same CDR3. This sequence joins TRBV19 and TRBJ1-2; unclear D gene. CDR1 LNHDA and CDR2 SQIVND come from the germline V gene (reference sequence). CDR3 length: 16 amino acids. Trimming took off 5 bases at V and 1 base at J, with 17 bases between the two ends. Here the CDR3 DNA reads TGTGCCAGTAGTGCCAACCCCCGTGACATTAACTATGGCTACACCTTC. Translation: CASSANPRDINYGYTF.

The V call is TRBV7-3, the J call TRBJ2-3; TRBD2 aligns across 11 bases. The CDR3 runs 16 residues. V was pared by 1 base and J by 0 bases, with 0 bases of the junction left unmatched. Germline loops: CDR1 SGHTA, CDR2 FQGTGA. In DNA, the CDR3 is TGTGCCAGCAGCTTAAGACTAGCGGGAAGCACAGATACGCAGTATTTT. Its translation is CASSLRLAGSTDTQYF. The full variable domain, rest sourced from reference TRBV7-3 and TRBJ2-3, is GAGVSQTPSNKVTEKGKYVELRCDPISGHTALYWYRQSLGQGPEFLIYFQGTGAADDSGLPNDRFFAVRPEGSVSTLKIQRTERGDSAVYLCASSLRLAGSTDTQYFGPGTRLTVL.

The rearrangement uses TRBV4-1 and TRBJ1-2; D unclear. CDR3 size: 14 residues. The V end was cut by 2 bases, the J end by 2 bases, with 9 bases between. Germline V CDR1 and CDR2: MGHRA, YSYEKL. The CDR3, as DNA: TGCGCCAGCAGCCAAAGCCGGCTGAACTATGGCTACACCTTC. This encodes CASSQSRLNYGYTF.

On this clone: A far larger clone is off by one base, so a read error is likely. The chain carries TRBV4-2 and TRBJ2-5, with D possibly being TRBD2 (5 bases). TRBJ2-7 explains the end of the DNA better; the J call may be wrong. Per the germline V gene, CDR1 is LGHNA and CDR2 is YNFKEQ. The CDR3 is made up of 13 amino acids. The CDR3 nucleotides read TGTGCCAGCAGCCGAGGGAGCTCCTACGAGCAGTACTTC. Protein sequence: CASSRGSSYEQYF.

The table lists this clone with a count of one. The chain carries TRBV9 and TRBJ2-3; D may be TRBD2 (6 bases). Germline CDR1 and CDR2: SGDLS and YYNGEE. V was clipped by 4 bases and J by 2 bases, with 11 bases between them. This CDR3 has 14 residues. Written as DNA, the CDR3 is TGTGCCAGCAGCCCTGGGGGGAACACAGATACGCAGTATTTT. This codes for CASSPGGNTDTQYF. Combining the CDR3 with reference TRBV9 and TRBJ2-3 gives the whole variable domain DSGVTQTPKHLITATGQRVTLRCSPRSGDLSVYWYQQSLDQGLQFLIQYYNGEERAKGNILERFSAQQFPDLHSELNLSSLELGDSALYFCASSPGGNTDTQYFGPGTRLTVL.

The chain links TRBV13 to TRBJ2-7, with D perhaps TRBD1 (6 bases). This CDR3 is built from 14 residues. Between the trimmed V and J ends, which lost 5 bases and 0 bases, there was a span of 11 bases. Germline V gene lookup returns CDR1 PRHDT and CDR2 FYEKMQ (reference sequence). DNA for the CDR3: TGTGCCAGCAGCACTGGACAGAGCTCCTACGAGCAGTACTTC. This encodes CASSTGQSSYEQYF.

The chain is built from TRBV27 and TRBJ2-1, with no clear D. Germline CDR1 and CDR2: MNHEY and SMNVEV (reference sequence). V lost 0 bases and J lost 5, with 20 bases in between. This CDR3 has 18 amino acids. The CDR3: CASSLSGRPPYANNEQFF. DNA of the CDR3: TGTGCCAGCAGTTTATCGGGCCGACCCCCATACGCGAACAATGAGCAGTTCTTC.